Below are 22 T cell receptor beta chains sequenced from a single sample in a study of lymphopenia after photon versus proton radiotherapy. The protocol was immunoSEQ multiplex PCR, while the TCRdb copy is restricted to in-frame clones and leaves out a portion. The table shows about 25,000 clones, with 87% occurring only once. The sequencing here drew on peripheral blood, taken from a patient treated with photon-based radiotherapy. Receptors originate from a man in his fifties or sixties with gastric cancer.

The table lists this clone with a count of one. This chain connects TRBV5-1 to TRBJ1-4, with a weak D call TRBD1 (6 bases). CDR3 length equals 14 residues. The germline V and J ends were trimmed by 0 bases and 6 bases, with 9 bases remaining between them. Germline V gene sequence: CDR1 SGHRS, CDR2 YFSETQ. The CDR3: CASSLVQGDEKLFF. CDR3 nucleotide sequence: TGCGCCAGCAGCTTGGTACAGGGCGATGAAAAACTGTTTTTT.

The rearrangement links TRBV5-1 to TRBJ2-2, with 7 bases identical to TRBD2. The V gene's germline CDR1 is SGHRS and CDR2 YFSETQ. With 0 bases clipped from V and 5 bases from J, the junction kept 4 bases outside the gene matches. This CDR3 contains 15 residues. Here the CDR3 DNA reads TGCGCCAGCAGCTTGGGGGGACTAACGACCGGGGAGCTGTTTTTT. It is translated as CASSLGGLTTGELFF.

The chain combines TRBV30 with TRBJ2-2, with 16 bases matching TRBD2. Germline CDR1 reads GTSNPN; CDR2 reads SVGIG (reference sequence). After removal of 5 bases from V and 1 base from J, the junction contained 7 bases not matched to a gene. The CDR3 has 18 residues. The CDR3 DNA reads TGTGCCTGGGAACAGGGACTAGCGGGGGGGCTGAACACCGGGGAGCTGTTTTTT. Encoded protein: CAWEQGLAGGLNTGELFF. Full variable domain (outside the CDR3, taken from reference TRBV30 and TRBJ2-2): SQTIHQWPATLVQPVGSPLSLECTVEGTSNPNLYWYRQAAGRGLQLLFYSVGIGQISSEVPQNLSASRPQDRQFILSSKKLLLSDSGFYLCAWEQGLAGGLNTGELFFGEGSRLTVL.

The rearrangement uses TRBV6-5 and TRBJ2-1; D may be TRBD2 (6 bases). CDR3 length: 14 residues. V lost 5 bases and J lost 3, with 11 bases in between. Germline CDR1 and CDR2: MNHEY and SVGAGI. The CDR3 DNA sequence: TGTGCCAGCAGTCGAGGGACTCGCTACAATGAGCAGTTCTTC. As protein: CASSRGTRYNEQFF.

The chain is built from TRBV19 and TRBJ2-3, with D possibly TRBD1 on 6 matching bases. This CDR3 is 14 amino acids long. V lost 4 bases and J lost 2, with 10 bases in between. Germline values: CDR1 LNHDA, CDR2 SQIVND (reference sequence). CDR3 sequence reads: CASSTTGNTDTQYF. The CDR3 DNA reads as TGTGCCAGTAGTACAACAGGGAACACAGATACGCAGTATTTT. Based on the CDR3 plus reference TRBV19 and TRBJ2-3, the full variable domain is DGGITQSPKYLFRKEGQNVTLSCEQNLNHDAMYWYRQDPGQGLRLIYYSQIVNDFQKGDIAEGYSVSREKKESFPLTVTSAQKNPTAFYLCASSTTGNTDTQYFGPGTRLTVL.

The V call is TRBV2, the J call TRBJ1-5; D gene unclear. The V gene lost 3 bases and the J gene lost 1 base, with 7 bases spanning the gap. Germline V gene data show CDR1 as SNHLY and CDR2 as FYNNEI. This CDR3 comprises 14 residues. Here the CDR3 reads CASSDWASNQPQHF. The CDR3 nucleotides read TGTGCCAGCAGTGATTGGGCGAGCAATCAGCCCCAGCATTTT.

V is TRBV6-1 and J is TRBJ1-4, with D hard to call. With 6 bases removed from V and 7 bases from J, the gap between germline ends came to 18 bases. The CDR3 covers 15 residues. Germline lookup yields CDR1 MNHNS and CDR2 SASEGT. The CDR3 nucleotides read TGTGCCAGCAGCGCGGCGCAGGAATGGAGTGAAAAACTGTTTTTT. Protein sequence: CASSAAQEWSEKLFF.

V usage is TRBV29-1 and J usage is TRBJ1-3; the D is unclear. The CDR3 covers 14 residues. CDR1 is SQVTM and CDR2 is ANQGSEA in the germline V gene. Trimming took off 2 bases at V and 1 base at J, with 9 bases between the two ends. The CDR3 DNA reads TGCAGCGTTGAAAGCGGGTCATCTGGAAACACCATATATTTT. It is translated as CSVESGSSGNTIYF.

The CDR3 protein is CASSRIPGGTDTQYF. The CDR3 DNA reads TGTGCCAGCAGCCGGATCCCCGGGGGCACAGATACGCAGTATTTT. The J gene is TRBJ2-3, the V gene TRBV27, with a weak D call TRBD2 (5 bases). Trimming took 6 bases from V and 1 from J, leaving 14 bases between them. CDR3 length equals 15 residues. Germline CDR1 MNHEY, CDR2 SMNVEV (reference sequence).

J is TRBJ2-5 and V is TRBV5-6; the D call may be TRBD1 or TRBD2 (5 bases each). CDR1 is SGHDT and CDR2 is YYEEEE in the germline V gene. The ends were cut back, 2 bases at V and 6 bases at J, with 20 bases in the middle. The CDR3 contains 16 residues. CDR3 nucleotide sequence: TGTGCCAGCAGCTTACAAAATCAGGGACCCGGGAAGACCCAGTACTTC. The encoded protein is CASSLQNQGPGKTQYF.

V and J are TRBV7-7 and TRBJ2-5; D is unclear. Germline V CDR1 and CDR2: SSHAT, FNYEAQ (reference sequence). Trimming removed 1 base from V and 3 bases from J, with 9 bases in between. The CDR3 contains 14 residues. CDR3 amino acids: CASSLGVGKETQYF. CDR3 in DNA: TGTGCCAGCAGCTTAGGTGTAGGAAAAGAGACCCAGTACTTC. The full variable domain, completed using reference TRBV7-7 and TRBJ2-5, is GAGVSQSPRYKVTKRGQDVTLRCDPISSHATLYWYQQALGQGPEFLTYFNYEAQPDKSGLPSDRFSAERPEGSISTLTIQRTEQRDSAMYRCASSLGVGKETQYFGPGTRLLVL.

The chain links TRBV27 to TRBJ2-5; 8 nucleotides agree with TRBD1. The J segment lost 8 bases and the V segment lost 2 bases, leaving 7 bases of the junction unmatched. The CDR3 sequence is 14 residues long. Germline V lookup: CDR1 MNHEY, CDR2 SMNVEV (reference sequence). This chain's CDR3 is CASSLRAGGLTQYF. The CDR3, as DNA: TGTGCCAGCAGTTTAAGGGCAGGGGGCCTTACCCAGTACTTC.

This sequence joins TRBV11-2 and TRBJ2-1; 9 nucleotides match TRBD2. The germline V gene has CDR1 SGHAT and CDR2 FQNNGV. V trimming: 4 bases; J trimming: 5 bases; junction bases outside the gene matches: 9. The CDR3 is made up of 16 amino acids. The CDR3 DNA is TGTGCCAGCAGCTCCGTGGGAGCGGGGGGAGACAATGAGCAGTTCTTC. Translating gives CASSSVGAGGDNEQFF.

The genes are TRBV7-8 and TRBJ2-1; the match to TRBD2 covers 14 bases. The germline V gene encodes CDR1 SGHVS and CDR2 FQNEAQ. V was clipped by 6 bases and J by 8 bases; unmatched bases: 6. CDR3 length: 15 residues. CDR3 sequence: CASSPAGLAGDEQFF. CDR3 sequence (DNA): TGTGCCAGCAGTCCCGCGGGACTAGCGGGAGATGAGCAGTTCTTC.

V and J are TRBV7-8 and TRBJ1-1, with D possibly being TRBD1 (6 bases). This CDR3 comprises 15 residues. Trimming removed 3 bases at V and 4 bases at J, with 15 bases between. Per germline, CDR1 SGHVS and CDR2 FQNEAQ. CDR3 nucleotide sequence: TGTGCCAGCAGCTTGCAGGGGCGGGGGTTCACTGAAGCTTTCTTT. It is translated as CASSLQGRGFTEAFF. Using reference TRBV7-8 and TRBJ1-1 for the parts outside the CDR3, the full variable domain is GAGVSQSPRYKVAKRGQDVALRCDPISGHVSLFWYQQALGQGPEFLTYFQNEAQLDKSGLPSDRFFAERPEGSVSTLKIQRTQQEDSAVYLCASSLQGRGFTEAFFGQGTRLTVV.

This chain's CDR3 is CASSQGGQGRGNSPLHF. The CDR3 DNA reads TGCGCCAGCAGCCAAGGGGGACAGGGACGGGGGAATTCACCCCTCCACTTT. This chain uses TRBV4-1 with TRBJ1-6, with 9 bases lining up with TRBD1. With 1 base clipped from V and 7 bases from J, the junction kept 8 bases outside the gene matches. The germline CDR1 and CDR2 sequences are MGHRA and YSYEKL. This CDR3 contains 17 residues.

This clone occurred once. DNA for the CDR3: TGTGCCAGCGGGGACTACTACAATGAGCAGTTCTTC. Its translation: CASGDYYNEQFF. The chain combines TRBV6-5 with TRBJ2-1, with 7 bases identical to TRBD2. CDR3 length: 12 residues. J was trimmed by 3 bases and V by 8 bases; bases with no gene match: 1. Germline CDR1 is MNHEY and CDR2 is SVGAGI.

The chain carries TRBV11-3 and TRBJ2-2; D unclear. The CDR3 is 11 amino acids. V lost 5 bases, J lost 4 bases, and 2 bases lay in between. Germline V gene sequence: CDR1 SGHNT, CDR2 YENEEA. As DNA, the CDR3 is TGTGCCAGCAGCACCACCGGGGAGCTGTTTTTT. It codes for CASSTTGELFF. The complete variable domain, with remaining parts taken from reference TRBV11-3 and TRBJ2-2, reads EAGVVQSPRYKIIEKKQPVAFWCNPISGHNTLYWYLQNLGQGPELLIRYENEEAVDDSQLPKDRFSAERLKGVDSTLKIQPAELGDSAVYLCASSTTGELFFGEGSRLTVL.

The chain recombines TRBV27 with TRBJ1-2; no definite D call. Trimming cost V 0 bases and J 3 bases, with 17 bases left between them. Looked up from germline, CDR1 is MNHEY and CDR2 is SMNVEV (reference sequence). CDR3 size: 17 residues. This CDR3 is CASSLSASVGVYYGYTF. The CDR3 DNA is TGTGCCAGCAGTTTATCCGCGTCGGTGGGAGTGTACTATGGCTACACCTTC.

This rearrangement joins TRBV19 to TRBJ1-2, with D tentatively TRBD1 (5 bases). The germline V gene encodes CDR1 LNHDA and CDR2 SQIVND (reference sequence). CDR3 length: 12 residues. The ends were cut back, 6 bases at V and 8 bases at J, with 13 bases in the middle. CDR3 residues: CASSRTYGGYTF. The CDR3 DNA sequence: TGTGCCAGTAGCCGGACATACGGAGGCTACACCTTC.

The rearrangement links TRBV9 to TRBJ1-5, with unresolved D. The ends were cut back, 1 base at V and 5 bases at J, with 13 bases in the middle. This CDR3 has 15 residues. Germline V lookup: CDR1 SGDLS, CDR2 YYNGEE. CDR3 nucleotides: TGTGCCAGCAGCGTATCCCAAGGGCGAGATCAGCCCCAGCATTTT. Its translation: CASSVSQGRDQPQHF.

V is TRBV2 and J is TRBJ2-3; D unclear. The germline CDR1 and CDR2 sequences are SNHLY and FYNNEI. V lost 3 bases, J lost 8 bases, and 15 bases lay in between. The CDR3 is 14 residues long. CDR3 in DNA: TGTGCCAGCAGTGATAGTGGAACCTCGGGTACGCAGTATTTT. It is translated as CASSDSGTSGTQYF.